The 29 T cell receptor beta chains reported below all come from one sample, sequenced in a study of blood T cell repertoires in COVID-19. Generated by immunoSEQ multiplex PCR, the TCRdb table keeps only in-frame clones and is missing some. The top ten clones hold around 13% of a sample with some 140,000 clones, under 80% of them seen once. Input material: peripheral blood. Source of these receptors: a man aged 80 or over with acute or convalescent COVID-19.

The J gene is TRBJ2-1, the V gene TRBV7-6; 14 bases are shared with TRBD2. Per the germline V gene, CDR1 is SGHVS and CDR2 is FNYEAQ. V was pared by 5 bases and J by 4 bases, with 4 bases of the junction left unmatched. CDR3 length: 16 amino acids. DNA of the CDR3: TGTGCCAGCAGCCTCCGGACTAGCGGGGGGTACAATGAGCAGTTCTTC. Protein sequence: CASSLRTSGGYNEQFF. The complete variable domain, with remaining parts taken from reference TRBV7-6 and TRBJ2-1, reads GAGVSQSPRYKVTKRGQDVALRCDPISGHVSLYWYRQALGQGPEFLTYFNYEAQQDKSGLPNDRFSAERPEGSISTLTIQRTEQRDSAMYRCASSLRTSGGYNEQFFGPGTRLTVL.

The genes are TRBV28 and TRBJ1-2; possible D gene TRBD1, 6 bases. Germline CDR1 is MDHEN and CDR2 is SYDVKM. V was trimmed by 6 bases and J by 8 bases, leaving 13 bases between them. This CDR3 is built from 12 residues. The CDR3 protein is CASSRYREGYTF. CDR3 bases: TGTGCCAGCAGCCGTTACAGGGAGGGCTACACCTTC.

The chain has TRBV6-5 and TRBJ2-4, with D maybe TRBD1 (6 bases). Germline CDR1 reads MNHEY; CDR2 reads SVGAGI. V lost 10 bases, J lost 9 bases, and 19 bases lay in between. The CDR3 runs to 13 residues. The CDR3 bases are TGTGCCACAAGGGGGTTCCCAGGGAGCATTCAGTACTTC. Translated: CATRGFPGSIQYF.

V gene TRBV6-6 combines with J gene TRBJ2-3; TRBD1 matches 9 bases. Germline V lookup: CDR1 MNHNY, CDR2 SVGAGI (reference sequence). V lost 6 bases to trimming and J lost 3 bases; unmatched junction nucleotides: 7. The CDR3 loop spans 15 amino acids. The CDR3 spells CASSRGTGKTDTQYF. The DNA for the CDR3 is TGTGCCAGCAGCCGTGGGACAGGGAAGACAGATACGCAGTATTTT.

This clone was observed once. In DNA, the CDR3 is TGCGCCAGCAGCTCAGGGTCCTCCGATTCTGGAAACACCATATATTTT. Translating gives CASSSGSSDSGNTIYF. V usage is TRBV5-1 and J usage is TRBJ1-3; possibly TRBD1 for D (5 bases). CDR1 and CDR2 from the germline V gene are SGHRS and YFSETQ. Trimming shortened V by 3 bases and J by 1 base, and 14 bases separated the two germline ends. The CDR3 loop spans 16 amino acids.

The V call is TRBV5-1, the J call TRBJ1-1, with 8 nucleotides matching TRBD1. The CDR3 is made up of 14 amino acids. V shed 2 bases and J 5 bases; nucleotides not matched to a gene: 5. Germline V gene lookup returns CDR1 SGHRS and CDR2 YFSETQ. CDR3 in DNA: TGCGCCAGCAGCTTAGTACAGGGGGATACTGAAGCTTTCTTT. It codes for CASSLVQGDTEAFF.

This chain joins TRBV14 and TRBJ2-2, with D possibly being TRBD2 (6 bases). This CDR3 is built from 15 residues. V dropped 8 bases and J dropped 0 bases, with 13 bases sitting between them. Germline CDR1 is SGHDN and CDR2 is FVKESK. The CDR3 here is CASSRGYANTGELFF. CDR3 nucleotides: TGTGCCAGCTCACGGGGGTACGCGAACACCGGGGAGCTGTTTTTT.

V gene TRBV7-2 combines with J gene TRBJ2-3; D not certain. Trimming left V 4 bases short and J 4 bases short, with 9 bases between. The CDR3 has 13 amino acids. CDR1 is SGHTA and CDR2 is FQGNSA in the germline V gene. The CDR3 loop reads CASSSNIADTQYF. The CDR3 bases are TGTGCCAGCAGCTCGAACATTGCAGATACGCAGTATTTT.

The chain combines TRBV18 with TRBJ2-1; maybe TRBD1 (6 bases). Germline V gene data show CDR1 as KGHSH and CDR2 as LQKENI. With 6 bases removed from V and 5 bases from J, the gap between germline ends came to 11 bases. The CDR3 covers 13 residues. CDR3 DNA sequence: TGTGCCAGCTCTCGGGACACCCACAATGAGCAGTTCTTC. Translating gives CASSRDTHNEQFF.

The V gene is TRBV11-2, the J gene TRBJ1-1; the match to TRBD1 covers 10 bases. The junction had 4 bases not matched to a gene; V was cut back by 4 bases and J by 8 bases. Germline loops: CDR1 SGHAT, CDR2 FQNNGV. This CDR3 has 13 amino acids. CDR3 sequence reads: CASSSDRGAEAFF. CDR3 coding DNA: TGTGCCAGCAGCTCGGACAGGGGGGCAGAAGCTTTCTTT.

For the CDR3, the DNA is TGTGCCAGTAGTATAGATCTAGGGGATCGGACTGAAGCTTTCTTT. As protein: CASSIDLGDRTEAFF. V is TRBV19 and J is TRBJ1-1; weak D call: TRBD1 (5 bases). Trimming stripped 0 bases from V and 5 bases from J, with 13 bases between. Germline V CDR1 and CDR2: LNHDA, SQIVND (reference sequence). The length of the CDR3 is 15 residues.

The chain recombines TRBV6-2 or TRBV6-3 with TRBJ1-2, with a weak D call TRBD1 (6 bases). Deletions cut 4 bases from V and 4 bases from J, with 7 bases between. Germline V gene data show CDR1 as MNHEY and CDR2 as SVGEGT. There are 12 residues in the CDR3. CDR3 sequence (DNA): TGTGCCAGCAGTTTGGACAGCTATGGCTACACCTTC. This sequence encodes CASSLDSYGYTF.

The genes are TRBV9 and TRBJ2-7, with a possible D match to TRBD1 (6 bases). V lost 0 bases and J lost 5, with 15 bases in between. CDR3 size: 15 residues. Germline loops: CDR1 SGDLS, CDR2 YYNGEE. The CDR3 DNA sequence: TGTGCCAGCAGCGTAGGCCCAGGGGATGGCCACGAGCAGTACTTC. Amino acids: CASSVGPGDGHEQYF.

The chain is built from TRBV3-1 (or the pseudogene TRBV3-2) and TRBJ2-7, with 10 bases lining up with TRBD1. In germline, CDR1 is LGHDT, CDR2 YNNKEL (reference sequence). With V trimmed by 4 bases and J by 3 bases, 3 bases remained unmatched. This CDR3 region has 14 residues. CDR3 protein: CASSPGTGVYEQYF. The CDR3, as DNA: TGTGCCAGCAGCCCCGGGACAGGGGTCTACGAGCAGTACTTC.

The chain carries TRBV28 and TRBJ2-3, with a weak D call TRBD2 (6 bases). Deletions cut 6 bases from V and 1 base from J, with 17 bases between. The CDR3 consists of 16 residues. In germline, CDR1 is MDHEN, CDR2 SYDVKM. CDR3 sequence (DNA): TGTGCCAGCAGCACCGGGTTTGGGGAGGGCACAGATACGCAGTATTTT. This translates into CASSTGFGEGTDTQYF. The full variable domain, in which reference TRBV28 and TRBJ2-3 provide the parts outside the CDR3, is DVKVTQSSRYLVKRTGEKVFLECVQDMDHENMFWYRQDPGLGLRLIYFSYDVKMKEKGDIPEGYSVSREKKERFSLILESASTNQTSMYLCASSTGFGEGTDTQYFGPGTRLTVL.

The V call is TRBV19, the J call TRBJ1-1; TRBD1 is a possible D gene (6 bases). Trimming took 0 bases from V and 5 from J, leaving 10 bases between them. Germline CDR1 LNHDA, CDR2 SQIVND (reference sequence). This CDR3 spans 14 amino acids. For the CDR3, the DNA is TGTGCCAGTAGTATAGAAACAGGGTTTACTGAAGCTTTCTTT. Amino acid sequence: CASSIETGFTEAFF.

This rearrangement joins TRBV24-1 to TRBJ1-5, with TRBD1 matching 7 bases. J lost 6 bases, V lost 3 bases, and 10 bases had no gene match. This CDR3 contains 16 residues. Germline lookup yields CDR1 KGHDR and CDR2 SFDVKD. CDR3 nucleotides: TGTGCCACCAGTGATCCCAGGGACAGTACCGGTCAGCCCCAGCATTTT. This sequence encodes CATSDPRDSTGQPQHF.

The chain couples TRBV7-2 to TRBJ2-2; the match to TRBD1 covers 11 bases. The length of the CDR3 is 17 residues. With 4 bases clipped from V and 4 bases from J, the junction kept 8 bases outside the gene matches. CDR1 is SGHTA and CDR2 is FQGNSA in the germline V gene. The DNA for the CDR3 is TGTGCCAGCAGCTCGGACAGGGGGCGAGCCCTCACCGGGGAGCTGTTTTTT. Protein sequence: CASSSDRGRALTGELFF.

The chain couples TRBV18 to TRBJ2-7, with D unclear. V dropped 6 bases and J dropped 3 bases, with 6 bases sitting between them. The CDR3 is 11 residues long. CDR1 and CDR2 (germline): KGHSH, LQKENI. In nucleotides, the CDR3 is TGTGCCAGCTCTCTAGACTACGAGCAGTACTTC. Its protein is CASSLDYEQYF.

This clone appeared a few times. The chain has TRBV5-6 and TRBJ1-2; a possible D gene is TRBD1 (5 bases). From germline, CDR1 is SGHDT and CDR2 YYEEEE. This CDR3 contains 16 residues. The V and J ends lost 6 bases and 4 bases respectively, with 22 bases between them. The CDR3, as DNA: TGTGCCAGCACCTTCTGGGAACCACAGGATTCCTATGGCTACACCTTC. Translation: CASTFWEPQDSYGYTF.

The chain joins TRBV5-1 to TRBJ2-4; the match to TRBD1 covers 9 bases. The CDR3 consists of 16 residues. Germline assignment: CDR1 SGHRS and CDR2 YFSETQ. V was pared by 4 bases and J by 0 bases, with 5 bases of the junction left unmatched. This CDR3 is CASSRTGALAKNIQYF. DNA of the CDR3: TGCGCCAGCAGCCGGACAGGGGCCTTAGCCAAAAACATTCAGTACTTC.

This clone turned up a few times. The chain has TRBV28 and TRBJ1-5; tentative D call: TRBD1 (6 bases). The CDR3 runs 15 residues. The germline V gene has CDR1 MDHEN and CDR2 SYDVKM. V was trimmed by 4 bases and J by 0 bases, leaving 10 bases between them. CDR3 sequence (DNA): TGTGCCAGCAGTTCCGGGACACGTAGCAATCAGCCCCAGCATTTT. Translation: CASSSGTRSNQPQHF.

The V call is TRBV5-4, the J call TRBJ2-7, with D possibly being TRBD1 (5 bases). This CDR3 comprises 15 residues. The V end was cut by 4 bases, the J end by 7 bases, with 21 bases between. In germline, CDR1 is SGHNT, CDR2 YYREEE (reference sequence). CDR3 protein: CASSALDKLTDEQYF. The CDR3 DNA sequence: TGTGCCAGCAGCGCGCTGGACAAACTTACGGATGAGCAGTACTTC.

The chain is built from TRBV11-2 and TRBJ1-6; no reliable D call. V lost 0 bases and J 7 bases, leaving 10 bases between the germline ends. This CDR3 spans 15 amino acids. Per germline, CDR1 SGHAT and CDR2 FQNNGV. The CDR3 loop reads CASSLDGSDNSPLHF. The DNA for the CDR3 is TGTGCCAGCAGCTTAGACGGGAGTGACAATTCACCCCTCCACTTT.

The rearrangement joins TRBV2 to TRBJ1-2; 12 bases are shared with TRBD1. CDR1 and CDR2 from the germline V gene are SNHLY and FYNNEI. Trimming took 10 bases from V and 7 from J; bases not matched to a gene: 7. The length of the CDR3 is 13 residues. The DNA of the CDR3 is TGTGCCACGGAGGGACAGGGGGCTGGTGGCTACACCTTC. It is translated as CATEGQGAGGYTF. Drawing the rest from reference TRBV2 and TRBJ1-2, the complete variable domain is EPEVTQTPSHQVTQMGQEVILRCVPISNHLYFYWYRQILGQKVEFLVSFYNNEISEKSEIFDDQFSVERPDGSNFTLKIRSTKLEDSAMYFCATEGQGAGGYTFGSGTRLTVV.

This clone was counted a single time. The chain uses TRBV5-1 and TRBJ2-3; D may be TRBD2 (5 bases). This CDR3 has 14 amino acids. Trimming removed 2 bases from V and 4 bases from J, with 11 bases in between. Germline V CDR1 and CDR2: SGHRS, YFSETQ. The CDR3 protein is CASSFRLASDTQYF. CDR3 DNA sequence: TGCGCCAGCAGCTTTAGGCTAGCCTCAGATACGCAGTATTTT.

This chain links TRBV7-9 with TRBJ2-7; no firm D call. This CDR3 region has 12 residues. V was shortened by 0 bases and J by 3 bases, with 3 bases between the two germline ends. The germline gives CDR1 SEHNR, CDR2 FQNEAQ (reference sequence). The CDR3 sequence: CASSLANYEQYF. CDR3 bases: TGTGCCAGCAGCTTAGCTAACTACGAGCAGTACTTC.

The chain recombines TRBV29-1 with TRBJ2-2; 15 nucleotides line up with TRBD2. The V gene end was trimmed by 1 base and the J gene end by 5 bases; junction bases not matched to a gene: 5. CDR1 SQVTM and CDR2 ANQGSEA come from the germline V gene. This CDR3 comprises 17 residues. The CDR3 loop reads CSVEGTSGGAGTGELFF. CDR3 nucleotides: TGCAGCGTTGAAGGGACTAGCGGGGGGGCCGGAACCGGGGAGCTGTTTTTT.

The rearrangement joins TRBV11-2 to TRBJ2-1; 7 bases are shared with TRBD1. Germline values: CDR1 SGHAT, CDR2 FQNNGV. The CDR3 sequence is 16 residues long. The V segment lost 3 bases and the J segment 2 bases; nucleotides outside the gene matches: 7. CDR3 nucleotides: TGTGCCAGCAGCTTCCCTGGACAGGTGGCCTACAATGAGCAGTTCTTC. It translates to CASSFPGQVAYNEQFF.